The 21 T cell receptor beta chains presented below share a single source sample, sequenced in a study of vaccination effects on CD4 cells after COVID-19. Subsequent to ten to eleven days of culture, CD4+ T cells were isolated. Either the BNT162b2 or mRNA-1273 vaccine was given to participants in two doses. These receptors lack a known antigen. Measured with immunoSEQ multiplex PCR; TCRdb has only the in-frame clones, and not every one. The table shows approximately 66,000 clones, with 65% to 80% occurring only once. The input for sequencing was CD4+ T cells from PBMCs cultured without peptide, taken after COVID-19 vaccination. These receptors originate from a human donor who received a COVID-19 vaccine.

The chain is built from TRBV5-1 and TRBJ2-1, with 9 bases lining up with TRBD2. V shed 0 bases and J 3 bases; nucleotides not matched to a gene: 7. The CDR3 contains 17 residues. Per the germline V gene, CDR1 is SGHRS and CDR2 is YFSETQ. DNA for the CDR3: TGCGCCAGCAGCTTGGATACGCGGGGGGGAGGCTACAATGAGCAGTTCTTC. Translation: CASSLDTRGGGYNEQFF.

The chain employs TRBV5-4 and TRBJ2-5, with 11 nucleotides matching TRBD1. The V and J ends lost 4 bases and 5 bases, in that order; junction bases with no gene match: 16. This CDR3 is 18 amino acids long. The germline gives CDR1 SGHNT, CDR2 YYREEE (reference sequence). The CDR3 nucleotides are TGTGCCAGCAGCCCACCACCGGGGACAGGGGGGTTTATGGAGACCCAGTACTTC. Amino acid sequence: CASSPPPGTGGFMETQYF.

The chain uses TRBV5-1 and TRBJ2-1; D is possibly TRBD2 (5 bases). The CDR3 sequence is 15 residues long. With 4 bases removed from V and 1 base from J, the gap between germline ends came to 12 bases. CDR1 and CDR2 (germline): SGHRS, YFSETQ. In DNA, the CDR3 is TGCGCCAGCAGCGGTCAAGGGAGTTCCTACAATGAGCAGTTCTTC. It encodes CASSGQGSSYNEQFF.

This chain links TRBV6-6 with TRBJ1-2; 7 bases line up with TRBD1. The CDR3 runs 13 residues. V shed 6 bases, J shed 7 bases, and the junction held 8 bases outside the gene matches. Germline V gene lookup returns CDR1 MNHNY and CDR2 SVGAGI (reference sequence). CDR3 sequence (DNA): TGTGCCAGCAGCCCCGACAGGGCGGGTGGCTACACCTTC. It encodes CASSPDRAGGYTF.

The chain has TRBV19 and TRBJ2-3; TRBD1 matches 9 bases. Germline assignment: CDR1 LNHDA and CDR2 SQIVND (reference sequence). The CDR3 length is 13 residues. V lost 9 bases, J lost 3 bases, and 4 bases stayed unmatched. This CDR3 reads CASAGTGTDTQYF. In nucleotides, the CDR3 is TGTGCCAGCGCCGGGACAGGGACAGATACGCAGTATTTT.

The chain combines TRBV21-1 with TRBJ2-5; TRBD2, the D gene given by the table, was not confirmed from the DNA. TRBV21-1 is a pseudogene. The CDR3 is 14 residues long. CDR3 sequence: CASSNAGGEETQYF. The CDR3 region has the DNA TGTGCCAGCAGCAATGCGGGGGGAGAGGAGACCCAGTACTTC.

This chain's CDR3 is CASSFRTGGANTGELFF. CDR3 in DNA: TGCGCCAGCAGCTTCAGGACAGGGGGCGCGAACACCGGGGAGCTGTTTTTT. This sequence joins TRBV5-1 and TRBJ2-2; 11 bases are a match to TRBD1. The germline CDR1 and CDR2 sequences are SGHRS and YFSETQ. CDR3 size: 17 residues. J was trimmed by 0 bases and V by 2 bases; bases with no gene match: 3.

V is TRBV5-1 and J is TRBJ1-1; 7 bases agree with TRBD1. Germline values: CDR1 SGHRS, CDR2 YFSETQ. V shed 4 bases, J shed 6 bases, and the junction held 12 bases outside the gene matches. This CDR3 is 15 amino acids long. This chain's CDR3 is CASSPRDRGIAEAFF. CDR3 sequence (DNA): TGCGCCAGCAGCCCCCGGGACAGAGGTATCGCTGAAGCTTTCTTT.

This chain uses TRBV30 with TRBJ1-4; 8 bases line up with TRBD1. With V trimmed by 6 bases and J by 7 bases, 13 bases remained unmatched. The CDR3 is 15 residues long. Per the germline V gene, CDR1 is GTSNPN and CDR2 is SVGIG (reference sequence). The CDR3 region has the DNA TGTGCCTGCCGAAACCAGGGGGCATTCATTGAAAAACTGTTTTTT. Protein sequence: CACRNQGAFIEKLFF.

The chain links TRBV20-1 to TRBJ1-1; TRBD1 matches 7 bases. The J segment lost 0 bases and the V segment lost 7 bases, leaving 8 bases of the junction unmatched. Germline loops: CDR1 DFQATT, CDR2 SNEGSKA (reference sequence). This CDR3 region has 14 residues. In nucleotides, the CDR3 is TGCAGTGTTCGTGACAGGGCCATGAACACTGAAGCTTTCTTT. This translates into CSVRDRAMNTEAFF.

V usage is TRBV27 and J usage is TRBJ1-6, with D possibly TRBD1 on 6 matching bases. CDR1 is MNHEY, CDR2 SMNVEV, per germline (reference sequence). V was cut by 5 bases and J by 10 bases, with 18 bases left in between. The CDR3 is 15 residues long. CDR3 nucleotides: TGTGCCAGCAGTCCCCGTTGGCAGGGGAACTCACCCCTCCACTTT. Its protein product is CASSPRWQGNSPLHF.

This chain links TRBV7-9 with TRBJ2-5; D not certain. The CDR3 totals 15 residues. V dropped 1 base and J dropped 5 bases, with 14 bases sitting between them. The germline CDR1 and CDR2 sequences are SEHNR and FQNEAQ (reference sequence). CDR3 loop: CASSLELSMGETQYF. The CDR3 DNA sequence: TGTGCCAGCAGCTTAGAATTATCTATGGGGGAGACCCAGTACTTC.

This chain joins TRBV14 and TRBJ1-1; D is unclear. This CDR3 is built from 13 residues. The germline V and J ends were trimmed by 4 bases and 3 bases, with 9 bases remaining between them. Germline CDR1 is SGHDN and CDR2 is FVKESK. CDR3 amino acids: CASSPQGYTEAFF. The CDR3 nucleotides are TGTGCCAGCAGCCCTCAAGGGTACACTGAAGCTTTCTTT.

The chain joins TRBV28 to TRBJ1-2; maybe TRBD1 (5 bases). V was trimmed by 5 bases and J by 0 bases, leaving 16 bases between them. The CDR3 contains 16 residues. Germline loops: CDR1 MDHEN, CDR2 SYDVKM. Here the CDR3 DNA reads TGTGCCAGCAGTGGGACCATTTTAGAGCCTAACTATGGCTACACCTTC. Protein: CASSGTILEPNYGYTF.

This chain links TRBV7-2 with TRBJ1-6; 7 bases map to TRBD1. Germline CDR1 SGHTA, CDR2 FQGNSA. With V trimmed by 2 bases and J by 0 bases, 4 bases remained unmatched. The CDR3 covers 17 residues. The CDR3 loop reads CASSLSPGGSYNSPLHF. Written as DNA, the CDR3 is TGTGCCAGCAGCTTATCCCCAGGGGGCTCCTATAATTCACCCCTCCACTTT.

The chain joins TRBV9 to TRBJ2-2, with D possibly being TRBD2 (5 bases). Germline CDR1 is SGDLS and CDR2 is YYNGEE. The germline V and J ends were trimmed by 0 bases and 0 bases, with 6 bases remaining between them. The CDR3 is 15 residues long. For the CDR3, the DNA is TGTGCCAGCAGCGTAGTCGGGACGAACACCGGGGAGCTGTTTTTT. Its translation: CASSVVGTNTGELFF.

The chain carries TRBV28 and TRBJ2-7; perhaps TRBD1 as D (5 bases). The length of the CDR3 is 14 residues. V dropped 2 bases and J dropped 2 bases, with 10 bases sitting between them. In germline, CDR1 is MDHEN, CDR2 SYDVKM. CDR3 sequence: CASSLDSLPYEQYV. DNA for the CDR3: TGTGCCAGCAGTTTAGACAGCCTCCCCTACGAGCAGTACGTC.

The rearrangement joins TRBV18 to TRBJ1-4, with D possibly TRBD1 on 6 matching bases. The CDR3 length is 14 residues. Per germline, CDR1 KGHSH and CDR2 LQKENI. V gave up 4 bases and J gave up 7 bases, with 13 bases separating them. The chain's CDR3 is CASSQTGLLEKLFF. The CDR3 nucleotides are TGTGCCAGCTCACAAACAGGGCTCCTTGAAAAACTGTTTTTT.

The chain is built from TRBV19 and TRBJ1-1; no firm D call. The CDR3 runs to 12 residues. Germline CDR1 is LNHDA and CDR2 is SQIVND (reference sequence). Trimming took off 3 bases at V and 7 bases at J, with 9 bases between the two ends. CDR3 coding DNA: TGTGCCAGTAGTATTCCGGGCGGTGAAGCTTTCTTT. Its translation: CASSIPGGEAFF.

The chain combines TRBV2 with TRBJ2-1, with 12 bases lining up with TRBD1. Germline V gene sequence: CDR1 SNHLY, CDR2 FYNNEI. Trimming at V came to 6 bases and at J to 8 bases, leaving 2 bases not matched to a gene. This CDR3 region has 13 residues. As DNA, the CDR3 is TGTGCCAGCAGGGGACAGGGGGCGGATGAGCAGTTCTTC. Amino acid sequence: CASRGQGADEQFF.

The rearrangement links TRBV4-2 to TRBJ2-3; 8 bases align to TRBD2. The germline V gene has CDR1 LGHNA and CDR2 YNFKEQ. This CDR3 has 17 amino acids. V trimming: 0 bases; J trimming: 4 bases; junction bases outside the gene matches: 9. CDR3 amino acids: CASSQEGRSGGADTQYF. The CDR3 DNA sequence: TGTGCCAGCAGCCAAGAGGGGAGAAGCGGGGGAGCAGATACGCAGTATTTT.